This TCR beta chain was obtained from a study of vaccination and CD4 T cells after COVID-19. Described treatment: approximately 9-day PBMC culture with coronavirus spike peptide pools or control peptides (ViraFEST assay). Once obtained from cultured CD4+ T cells, the DNA was sequenced using the Oncomine TCR Beta short-read assay. One entry per CDR3 protein results from TCRdb running MiXCR on the PCR reads. The table lists under 20,000 distinct CDR3 sequences, 55% to 70% of them singletons. A word on this clonotype: Antigen unknown.

V shed 1 base, J shed 8 bases, and the junction held 3 bases outside the gene matches. This CDR3 spans 14 amino acids. The germline V gene encodes CDR1 DFQATT and CDR2 SNEGSKA (reference sequence). The source is a human donor who had recovered from COVID-19. The chain joins TRBV20-1 to TRBJ2-1; 12 nucleotides line up with TRBD2. Material for sequencing was CD4+ T cells from blood, cultured in vitro. The CDR3 DNA sequence: TGCAGTGCTAGAGTTCTAGCGGGAGGGGATGAGCAGTTCTTC. Protein: CSARVLAGGDEQFF.